This T cell receptor (beta chain) stems from a study of cytomegalovirus exposure and HLA in healthy donors. The PCR used 60 Vbeta and 13 Jbeta primers. The protocol was immunoSEQ multiplex PCR, while the TCRdb copy is restricted to in-frame clones and leaves out a portion. The sample has 90,000 to 150,000 clones; 63% are singletons. Details on this clone: What it binds is unknown.

This CDR3 has 13 amino acids. Germline CDR1 and CDR2: KGHSH and LQKENI. The ends were cut back, 5 bases at V and 7 bases at J, with 12 bases in the middle. Whole-study findings and limits: Later on, a genetic analysis was performed. It linked a missense variant in DCLRE1C with V- and J-gene trimming of TCR beta. Sequencing depth roughly uniform across donors was assumed in presence/absence analyses.

The origin of this receptor is a man in his forties in good health and CMV-seropositive. The sequenced material came from PBMCs. This chain joins TRBV18 and TRBJ1-5; the D is unclear. CDR3 nucleotides: TGTGCCAGCTCAGATGTGGGCGACCAGCCCCAGCATTTT. This sequence encodes CASSDVGDQPQHF.